This passage covers 10 T cell receptor beta chains from one sample sequenced in a study of identifying expanded T cells in peripheral blood. TCRdb keeps only in-frame clones here, not all; method: immunoSEQ multiplex PCR. Here the sample spans under 95,000 clones, roughly 90% being singletons. The sample was blood. The receptors here all came from a person aged 18 to 75 in good health.

The chain employs TRBV6-6 and TRBJ1-2; possibly TRBD1 for D (5 bases). Germline lookup yields CDR1 MNHNY and CDR2 SVGAGI (reference sequence). V was cut by 5 bases and J by 2 bases, with 15 bases left in between. This CDR3 spans 15 amino acids. CDR3 sequence reads: CASSPSGGINYGYTF. The CDR3 bases are TGTGCCAGCAGTCCCTCCGGGGGGATCAACTATGGCTACACCTTC.

The V and J genes are TRBV2 and TRBJ1-5; TRBD1 aligns across 8 bases. The CDR3 is 14 residues long. The germline CDR1 and CDR2 sequences are SNHLY and FYNNEI. V lost 5 bases, J lost 4 bases, and 4 bases stayed unmatched. CDR3 DNA sequence: TGTGCCAGCAGTCGAGGACAGGGAAATCAGCCCCAGCATTTT. It is translated as CASSRGQGNQPQHF.

This clone is labeled as medium-sized. CDR3: CASVASGGDTQYF. The CDR3 DNA reads as TGTGCCAGCGTGGCTAGCGGGGGAGATACGCAGTATTTT. The V and J genes are TRBV6-5 and TRBJ2-3; 10 nucleotides match TRBD2. The germline V gene has CDR1 MNHEY and CDR2 SVGAGI. Losses at the gene ends were 8 bases for V and 5 bases for J; bases not matched to a gene: 4. The CDR3 is 13 amino acids.

V and J are TRBV9 and TRBJ2-7, with TRBD2 matching over 15 bases. Germline lookup yields CDR1 SGDLS and CDR2 YYNGEE. The CDR3 extends over 15 amino acids. Trimming took 2 bases from V and 6 from J; bases not matched to a gene: 3. The DNA for the CDR3 is TGTGCCAGCAGCGTGGGGACTAGCGGGAGGACCGAGCAGTACTTC. As protein: CASSVGTSGRTEQYF.

The chain has TRBV5-6 and TRBJ2-1; D is tentatively TRBD1 or TRBD2 (6 bases each). The V gene's germline CDR1 is SGHDT and CDR2 YYEEEE. V was cut by 4 bases and J by 0 bases, with 11 bases left in between. The CDR3 spans 15 residues. The CDR3 region is CASSRRGDSYNEQFF. The CDR3, as DNA: TGTGCCAGCAGCCGAAGGGGGGACTCCTACAATGAGCAGTTCTTC.

The chain combines TRBV5-1 with TRBJ2-5; TRBD2 agrees at 10 bases. The J segment lost 5 bases and the V segment lost 0 bases, leaving 13 bases of the junction unmatched. The CDR3 runs to 18 residues. From germline, CDR1 is SGHRS and CDR2 YFSETQ. The CDR3 sequence: CASSLGGPSGSSVETQYF. Written as DNA, the CDR3 is TGCGCCAGCAGCTTGGGGGGCCCTAGCGGGAGTTCTGTGGAGACCCAGTACTTC. Based on the CDR3 plus reference TRBV5-1 and TRBJ2-5, the full variable domain is KAGVTQTPRYLIKTRGQQVTLSCSPISGHRSVSWYQQTPGQGLQFLFEYFSETQRNKGNFPGRFSGRQFSNSRSEMNVSTLELGDSALYLCASSLGGPSGSSVETQYFGPGTRLLVL.

The chain employs TRBV7-2 and TRBJ2-3; D is ambiguous. Per the germline V gene, CDR1 is SGHTA and CDR2 is FQGNSA. Trimming shortened V by 4 bases and J by 2 bases, and 13 bases separated the two germline ends. The CDR3 runs 15 residues. CDR3 residues: CASSSSPRNTDTQYF. The CDR3 DNA reads as TGTGCCAGCAGCTCATCCCCCAGGAACACAGATACGCAGTATTTT.

The V and J genes are TRBV6-1 and TRBJ1-5; no clear D. Deletions cut 7 bases from V and 7 bases from J, with 17 bases between. Germline CDR1 and CDR2: MNHNS and SASEGT. The CDR3 is made up of 14 amino acids. CDR3: CASTADVWRQPQHF. For the CDR3, the DNA is TGTGCCAGCACCGCCGACGTGTGGAGGCAGCCCCAGCATTTT.

This clone was observed once. The genes are TRBV28 and TRBJ2-2, with D uncertain. The germline V gene has CDR1 MDHEN and CDR2 SYDVKM. The CDR3 length is 17 residues. The V end was cut by 8 bases, the J end by 6 bases, with 25 bases between. The DNA of the CDR3 is TGTGCCAGCCTTGTACCCGACGGGCCTCAAAAACCCGGGGAGCTGTTTTTT. Translating it yields CASLVPDGPQKPGELFF.

V and J are TRBV5-6 and TRBJ1-1; possibly TRBD1 for D (5 bases). The CDR3 covers 17 residues. Germline CDR1 reads SGHDT; CDR2 reads YYEEEE. Trimming pared 4 bases from V and 1 base from J, leaving 20 bases between. This CDR3 is CASSLGPGTPGNTEAFF. DNA for the CDR3: TGTGCCAGCAGCCTAGGGCCCGGGACCCCGGGGAACACTGAAGCTTTCTTT.